One and the same sample provided the 9 T cell receptor beta chains below, sequenced in a study of T cell clonotyping in hematopoietic cell transplantation. Generated by immunoSEQ multiplex PCR, the TCRdb table keeps only in-frame clones and is missing some. The table lists tens of thousands of clones, around 95% of them singletons. The material sequenced was peripheral blood mononuclear cells. All receptors derive from a woman aged 45 to 65 in good health. Some clones in this sample may be carry-over from other donors' samples.

The chain employs TRBV7-6 and TRBJ2-3, with 7 nucleotides matching TRBD2. Germline values: CDR1 SGHVS, CDR2 FNYEAQ. V shed 3 bases and J 3 bases; nucleotides not matched to a gene: 0. The length of the CDR3 is 13 residues. The CDR3 DNA reads TGTGCCAGCAGCTTCGGGGGGACAGATACGCAGTATTTT. The encoded protein is CASSFGGTDTQYF.

The chain combines TRBV6-5 with TRBJ1-1; TRBD1 matches at 10 bases. Germline CDR1 MNHEY, CDR2 SVGAGI. V lost 6 bases, J lost 3 bases, and 4 bases stayed unmatched. CDR3 length equals 14 residues. CDR3 DNA: TGTGCCAGCAGGGTGACAGGGGGCTACACTGAAGCTTTCTTT. Its translation is CASRVTGGYTEAFF.

V and J are TRBV5-6 and TRBJ2-7; D is possibly TRBD1 or TRBD2 (5 bases each). The length of the CDR3 is 17 residues. The germline V and J ends were trimmed by 0 bases and 4 bases, with 20 bases remaining between them. CDR1 and CDR2 from the germline V gene are SGHDT and YYEEEE. The CDR3 sequence: CASSLAGSGTPIYEQYF. CDR3 bases: TGTGCCAGCAGCTTGGCTGGCTCCGGGACCCCAATTTACGAGCAGTACTTC.

This chain joins TRBV5-1 and TRBJ1-2; D may be TRBD1 (5 bases). V shed 0 bases and J shed 5 bases, with 17 bases lying between them. CDR1 is SGHRS, CDR2 YFSETQ, per germline. The length of the CDR3 is 16 residues. The CDR3 bases are TGCGCCAGCAGCTTGGCCGTTGCGGGGGGAAAATATGGCTACACCTTC. It is translated as CASSLAVAGGKYGYTF.

V gene TRBV19 combines with J gene TRBJ1-2; weak D call: TRBD1 (6 bases). The V end lost 7 bases, the J end lost 4 bases, and 13 bases lay between the germline ends. The germline gives CDR1 LNHDA, CDR2 SQIVND (reference sequence). The length of the CDR3 is 13 residues. The CDR3 sequence is CASKGDNLYGYTF. CDR3 nucleotide sequence: TGTGCCAGTAAGGGGGACAACCTCTATGGCTACACCTTC.

The gene calls are TRBV10-3 and TRBJ1-2, with D unclear. V was trimmed by 0 bases and J by 4 bases, leaving 12 bases between them. CDR3 size: 15 residues. CDR1 ENHRY and CDR2 SYGVKD come from the germline V gene. The chain's CDR3 is CAISESDVTPYGYTF. The CDR3 DNA sequence: TGTGCCATCAGTGAGTCGGACGTCACCCCCTATGGCTACACCTTC.

The J gene is TRBJ2-3, the V gene TRBV25-1, with D hard to call. The V and J ends lost 7 bases and 6 bases respectively, with 14 bases between them. Germline V gene lookup returns CDR1 MGHDK and CDR2 SYGVNS. The CDR3 has 13 amino acids. The CDR3 here is CASTNPPWDTQYF. The CDR3 bases are TGTGCCAGCACCAACCCCCCTTGGGATACGCAGTATTTT.

The chain recombines TRBV6-6 with TRBJ2-7; D gene uncertain. Trimming removed 6 bases from V and 0 bases from J, with 15 bases in between. Germline V gene lookup returns CDR1 MNHNY and CDR2 SVGAGI (reference sequence). The CDR3 is made up of 15 amino acids. CDR3 region: CASSLEQLSSYEQYF. The CDR3 nucleotides are TGTGCCAGCAGCCTAGAGCAGTTAAGCTCCTACGAGCAGTACTTC.

The chain couples TRBV7-2 to TRBJ1-2, with D maybe TRBD1 (5 bases). The CDR3 sequence is 14 residues long. Germline CDR1 SGHTA, CDR2 FQGNSA. Trimming shortened V by 0 bases and J by 7 bases, and 12 bases separated the two germline ends. CDR3 residues: CASSLATEEGGYTF. Here the CDR3 DNA reads TGTGCCAGCAGCTTAGCGACAGAAGAGGGTGGCTACACCTTC.